Following are 4 T cell receptor beta chains from one sample sequenced in a study of T cell repertoires in cytomegalovirus infection (dated by TCRdb to about 2019). Interpreted using the paper, the treatment or condition label stands for: in vitro stimulation with specific CMV peptide epitopes to enrich CMV-specific T cells. These receptors' antigens are unknown. Instrument used: Illumina HiSeq 1500. Starting from the raw public reads, TCRdb applied fastp trimming at Q25, assembled clones with MiXCR and retained in-frame beta chains. Entries are consolidated by CDR3 protein sequence, retaining the most common genes and DNA. The sample table holds 200,000 or so distinct CDR3 sequences, of which roughly two fifths were seen once. About 60% of the sample belongs to the ten largest clones. This specimen consisted of CD8+ T cells from cultured PBMCs, obtained from culture after CMV antigen stimulation. These receptors were obtained from a human donor in good health (CMV status not recorded). Some clones in this sample may be carry-over from other donors' samples.

V is TRBV12-5 and J is TRBJ1-1; D gene ambiguous. Looked up from germline, CDR1 is LGHNT and CDR2 is FRNRAP. The CDR3 totals 12 residues. V lost 5 bases and J lost 4, with 8 bases in between. The CDR3 region is CASGPGLTEAFF. DNA of the CDR3: TGTGCTAGTGGTCCTGGACTCACTGAAGCTTTCTTT.

This clonotype was detected a few times. V gene TRBV24-1 combines with J gene TRBJ2-7; 8 nucleotides agree with TRBD1. This CDR3 is built from 15 residues. In germline, CDR1 is KGHDR, CDR2 SFDVKD. V trimming: 5 bases; J trimming: 2 bases; junction bases outside the gene matches: 7. CDR3 loop: CATSAPGGPTYEQYF. CDR3 bases: TGTGCCACCAGTGCCCCAGGGGGCCCCACCTACGAGCAGTACTTC.

This rearrangement joins TRBV27 to TRBJ2-3; D perhaps matches TRBD2 (6 bases). In germline, CDR1 is MNHEY, CDR2 SMNVEV (reference sequence). The length of the CDR3 is 17 residues. The V end was cut by 4 bases, the J end by 6 bases, with 23 bases between. The CDR3, as DNA: TGTGCCAGCAGTTCCCCAATAGCGGCACCACGGGGGGATACGCAGTATTTT. This sequence encodes CASSSPIAAPRGDTQYF.

The gene calls are TRBV4-1 and TRBJ1-4; possibly TRBD1 for D (5 bases). Germline CDR1 is MGHRA and CDR2 is YSYEKL. V shed 1 base and J shed 7 bases, with 16 bases lying between them. CDR3 length: 16 residues. The CDR3 coding sequence is TGCGCCAGCAGCCAAGCTGACAGCTACGGGGGTGAAAAACTGTTTTTT. As protein: CASSQADSYGGEKLFF.